These 32 T cell receptor beta chains share one sample of origin, sequenced in a study of blood T cell repertoires in COVID-19. Profiling relied on immunoSEQ multiplex PCR, and the TCRdb table lists in-frame clones only, not all of them. The profile shows about 140,000 clones, 80% to 85% of them singletons. The sequenced sample consisted of peripheral blood. Receptor source: a woman in her fifties or sixties with acute or convalescent COVID-19.

This clone has a handful of counts. The CDR3 nucleotides are TGCAGCGCCTCAGAAGGACTGCGTGGCTACACCTTC. Its translation is CSASEGLRGYTF. The chain employs TRBV29-1 and TRBJ1-2; D gene unclear. The CDR3 contains 12 residues. The V gene's germline CDR1 is SQVTM and CDR2 ANQGSEA. Trimming cost V 7 bases and J 7 bases, with 16 bases left between them.

The chain couples TRBV13 to TRBJ2-2, with a weak D call TRBD2 (6 bases). Germline V lookup: CDR1 PRHDT, CDR2 FYEKMQ (reference sequence). V gave up 3 bases and J gave up 9 bases, with 11 bases separating them. The CDR3 runs to 13 residues. CDR3 nucleotide sequence: TGTGCCAGCAGCTTGGGAGGTACCAGGGAGCTGTTTTTT. Translation gives CASSLGGTRELFF.

The rearrangement uses TRBV7-2 and TRBJ2-2, with D maybe TRBD2 (6 bases). V lost 5 bases and J 2 bases, leaving 15 bases between the germline ends. CDR3 length: 16 residues. CDR1 is SGHTA, CDR2 FQGNSA, per germline. The CDR3 sequence is CASSPALASNTGELFF. CDR3 sequence (DNA): TGTGCCAGCAGCCCGGCGCTAGCGTCCAACACCGGGGAGCTGTTTTTT.

The chain is built from TRBV6-2 or TRBV6-3 and TRBJ1-5; possible D gene TRBD1, 6 bases. The ends were cut back, 2 bases at V and 9 bases at J, with 26 bases in the middle. Germline V gene lookup returns CDR1 MNHEY and CDR2 SVGEGT. This CDR3 region has 18 residues. CDR3 region: CASSYTLYRDMGAPPQHF. The CDR3 coding sequence is TGTGCCAGCAGTTACACCCTCTATCGGGACATGGGGGCTCCGCCCCAGCATTTT.

This chain uses TRBV7-3 with TRBJ2-3; 8 nucleotides align to TRBD1. Per germline, CDR1 SGHTA and CDR2 FQGTGA. This CDR3 is 15 amino acids long. V lost 5 bases to trimming and J lost 3 bases; unmatched junction nucleotides: 7. CDR3 sequence: CASSARGQNTDTQYF. Written as DNA, the CDR3 is TGTGCCAGCAGCGCCAGGGGGCAAAATACAGATACGCAGTATTTT.

This chain connects TRBV7-3 to TRBJ2-1; possibly TRBD2 for D (7 bases). V was pared by 4 bases and J by 8 bases, with 27 bases between. CDR3 length equals 18 residues. Germline CDR1 is SGHTA and CDR2 is FQGTGA. CDR3 region: CASSSMGTGAGVGDEQFF. Here the CDR3 DNA reads TGTGCCAGCAGCTCCATGGGTACGGGGGCGGGAGTTGGGGATGAGCAGTTCTTC.

The chain combines TRBV7-9 with TRBJ2-1, with D tentatively TRBD1 (6 bases). Germline V lookup: CDR1 SEHNR, CDR2 FQNEAQ (reference sequence). This CDR3 spans 15 amino acids. V gave up 0 bases and J gave up 4 bases, with 10 bases separating them. In DNA, the CDR3 is TGTGCCAGCAGCTTAGCGGGGCAGGGGTACAATGAGCAGTTCTTC. Translating gives CASSLAGQGYNEQFF.

This clone was picked up many times. V gene TRBV7-2 combines with J gene TRBJ1-2, with 7 bases aligning to TRBD1. This CDR3 region has 16 residues. The junction had 12 bases not matched to a gene; V was cut back by 1 base and J by 7 bases. CDR1 is SGHTA, CDR2 FQGNSA, per germline. The CDR3 DNA is TGTGCCAGCAGCTTAGGGGGACTGACAGGGATGGCTGGCTACACCTTC. It is translated as CASSLGGLTGMAGYTF.

The chain links TRBV7-2 to TRBJ2-3; TRBD2 might be the D (6 bases). The CDR3 extends over 15 amino acids. The germline gives CDR1 SGHTA, CDR2 FQGNSA. Trimming left V 5 bases short and J 0 bases short, with 12 bases between. CDR3 amino acids: CASSAASASTDTQYF. The CDR3 DNA is TGTGCCAGCAGCGCGGCTAGCGCGAGCACAGATACGCAGTATTTT.

This chain uses TRBV5-5 with TRBJ2-3; 12 bases are a match to TRBD2. In germline, CDR1 is SGHKS, CDR2 YYEKEE (reference sequence). Unmatched junction bases numbered 3, after V lost 4 bases and J lost 6 bases. The CDR3 runs 14 residues. The CDR3 here is CASSPSGRADTQYF. The CDR3 nucleotides are TGTGCCAGCAGCCCTAGCGGGAGGGCGGATACGCAGTATTTT.

This rearrangement joins TRBV2 to TRBJ2-7, with D maybe TRBD1 (5 bases). V shed 8 bases and J shed 9 bases, with 20 bases lying between them. The CDR3 length is 13 residues. Per the germline V gene, CDR1 is SNHLY and CDR2 is FYNNEI. The CDR3 DNA reads as TGTGCCAGCGGAAGGACAAAGGGATTGCGGCAGTACTTC. It is translated as CASGRTKGLRQYF.

The J gene is TRBJ1-5, the V gene TRBV6-5, with unresolved D. The length of the CDR3 is 14 residues. The germline V gene encodes CDR1 MNHEY and CDR2 SVGAGI. The V and J ends lost 6 bases and 6 bases respectively, with 15 bases between them. The CDR3: CASSLNSGRQPQHF. CDR3 coding DNA: TGTGCCAGCAGCCTAAACAGTGGCCGTCAGCCCCAGCATTTT.

This clone was detected a few times. Additional DNA sequences in this sample encode the identical CDR3. The genes are TRBV9 and TRBJ2-1; TRBD2 is a possible D gene (5 bases). Trimming shortened V by 0 bases and J by 3 bases, and 10 bases separated the two germline ends. The V gene's germline CDR1 is SGDLS and CDR2 YYNGEE. The CDR3 totals 15 residues. The CDR3 reads CASSVAGAGYNEQFF. CDR3 coding DNA: TGTGCCAGCAGCGTAGCGGGCGCGGGCTACAATGAGCAGTTCTTC.

The CDR3 loop is CASSLFIGETQYF. CDR3 sequence (DNA): TGTGCCAGCAGTTTATTCATCGGGGAGACCCAGTACTTC. The V and J genes are TRBV12-3 or TRBV12-4 and TRBJ2-5; D unclear. The CDR3 loop spans 13 amino acids. The germline V and J ends were trimmed by 2 bases and 5 bases, with 9 bases remaining between them.

The gene calls are TRBV7-3 and TRBJ1-1; a possible D gene is TRBD1 (5 bases). The CDR3 contains 15 residues. CDR1 and CDR2 from the germline V gene are SGHTA and FQGTGA. Trimming left V 2 bases short and J 5 bases short, with 15 bases between. The CDR3 is CASSLRPTGGTEAFF. As DNA, the CDR3 is TGTGCCAGCAGCTTACGACCAACGGGGGGTACTGAAGCTTTCTTT. The full variable domain, in which reference TRBV7-3 and TRBJ1-1 provide the parts outside the CDR3, is GAGVSQTPSNKVTEKGKYVELRCDPISGHTALYWYRQSLGQGPEFLIYFQGTGAADDSGLPNDRFFAVRPEGSVSTLKIQRTERGDSAVYLCASSLRPTGGTEAFFGQGTRLTVV.

Regarding this clone: One end of the junction varies from germline; a read error may be responsible. The rearrangement links TRBV7-7 to TRBJ2-7; 8 nucleotides agree with TRBD1. CDR3 length: 15 residues. The V gene's germline CDR1 is SSHAT and CDR2 FNYEAQ (reference sequence). The CDR3 sequence: CASSLDRGPSYEQYF. In DNA, the CDR3 is TGTGCTAGCAGCTTAGACAGGGGCCCTTCCTACGAGCAGTACTTC.

The V and J genes are TRBV19 and TRBJ1-5; 7 bases are shared with TRBD1. This CDR3 has 14 amino acids. V was clipped by 4 bases and J by 2 bases; unmatched bases: 2. Germline-derived CDR1 and CDR2 are LNHDA and SQIVND (reference sequence). CDR3 protein: CASSRTGGNQPQHF. The CDR3 DNA reads as TGTGCCAGTAGTAGAACAGGGGGCAATCAGCCCCAGCATTTT. Full variable domain (rest looked up from reference TRBV19 and TRBJ1-5): DGGITQSPKYLFRKEGQNVTLSCEQNLNHDAMYWYRQDPGQGLRLIYYSQIVNDFQKGDIAEGYSVSREKKESFPLTVTSAQKNPTAFYLCASSRTGGNQPQHFGDGTRLSIL.

V and J are TRBV5-1 and TRBJ1-2; TRBD1 matches 9 bases. This CDR3 comprises 12 residues. V dropped 6 bases and J dropped 8; count of bases not matched to a gene: 5. The germline V gene has CDR1 SGHRS and CDR2 YFSETQ. The CDR3 coding sequence is TGCGCCAGCACCGGACAGGGGAGCGGCTACACCTTC. Protein sequence: CASTGQGSGYTF. Full variable domain (rest looked up from reference TRBV5-1 and TRBJ1-2): KAGVTQTPRYLIKTRGQQVTLSCSPISGHRSVSWYQQTPGQGLQFLFEYFSETQRNKGNFPGRFSGRQFSNSRSEMNVSTLELGDSALYLCASTGQGSGYTFGSGTRLTVV.

CDR3 DNA sequence: TGTGCCAGCAGTTACCCCGGACTAGCGGGAGGGCCGAGCTCCTACAATGAGCAGTTCTTC. As protein: CASSYPGLAGGPSSYNEQFF. The J gene is TRBJ2-1, the V gene TRBV6-2 or TRBV6-3; 15 nucleotides agree with TRBD2. V gave up 2 bases and J gave up 0 bases; unmatched junction bases: 8. The germline V gene encodes CDR1 MNHEY and CDR2 SVGEGT. CDR3 size: 20 residues.

This rearrangement joins TRBV19 to TRBJ2-3; 7 bases are shared with TRBD2. Trimming at V came to 6 bases and at J to 2 bases, leaving 5 bases not matched to a gene. The CDR3 covers 14 residues. CDR1 is LNHDA and CDR2 is SQIVND in the germline V gene (reference sequence). The chain's CDR3 is CASRRESYTDTQYF. The DNA of the CDR3 is TGTGCCAGTAGGCGGGAGTCGTACACAGATACGCAGTATTTT.

The CDR3 is CASSFSTGPYEQYF. The CDR3 bases are TGTGCCAGCAGTTTCTCGACAGGTCCCTACGAGCAGTACTTC. This chain connects TRBV28 to TRBJ2-7; the D gene is possibly TRBD1 (6 bases). The CDR3 has 14 amino acids. The V and J ends lost 3 bases and 2 bases respectively, with 11 bases between them. Germline assignment: CDR1 MDHEN and CDR2 SYDVKM.

The V call is TRBV7-2, the J call TRBJ2-7, with a possible D match to TRBD1 (5 bases). This CDR3 spans 14 amino acids. CDR1 and CDR2 from the germline V gene are SGHTA and FQGNSA. Trimming left V 3 bases short and J 4 bases short, with 13 bases between. The CDR3 DNA is TGTGCCAGCAGCTTTAACTGGGGCGTTTACGAGCAGTACTTC. It encodes CASSFNWGVYEQYF.

This clone has just one count. The chain has TRBV30 and TRBJ2-7, with 11 bases identical to TRBD1. CDR1 and CDR2 (germline): GTSNPN, SVGIG (reference sequence). The CDR3 covers 12 residues. J lost 7 bases, V lost 5 bases, and 4 bases had no gene match. CDR3 region: CAWGQGAGEQYF. The DNA of the CDR3 is TGTGCCTGGGGACAGGGGGCCGGGGAGCAGTACTTC.

The rearrangement joins TRBV6-4 to TRBJ2-1; D unresolved. Trimming removed 5 bases from V and 5 bases from J, with 10 bases in between. Per germline, CDR1 MRHNA and CDR2 SNTAGT. This CDR3 contains 13 residues. In DNA form, the CDR3 reads TGTGCCAGCAGTCGAGAGGCCGACAATGAGCAGTTCTTC. Its protein product is CASSREADNEQFF.

This chain links TRBV21-1 with TRBJ2-1; the D call in the table, TRBD1, was not verified against the DNA. TRBV21-1 is a listed pseudogene. There are 19 residues in the CDR3. CDR3 DNA: TGTGCCAGCAGCAATTTCGGCAGGGGTGTCGAGGGAGCCCCTGATGAGCAGTTCTTC. It specifies CASSNFGRGVEGAPDEQFF.

In DNA, the CDR3 is TGTGCCAGCAGCATGGCGGGGCGGCTCAATCAGCCCCAGCATTTT. Protein: CASSMAGRLNQPQHF. The rearrangement links TRBV21-1 to TRBJ1-5. TRBV21-1 is annotated as a pseudogene. The CDR3 has 15 amino acids.

This CDR3 is CASSWESSNQPQHF. CDR3 DNA sequence: TGTGCCAGCAGCTGGGAGAGTAGCAATCAGCCCCAGCATTTT. V gene TRBV7-9 combines with J gene TRBJ1-5; D gene uncertain. The CDR3 extends over 14 amino acids. The V gene's germline CDR1 is SEHNR and CDR2 FQNEAQ (reference sequence). V was cut by 4 bases and J by 0 bases, with 7 bases left in between.

V usage is TRBV30 and J usage is TRBJ1-2; 7 bases match TRBD1. V trimming: 2 bases; J trimming: 3 bases; junction bases outside the gene matches: 9. The CDR3 runs 15 residues. The germline V gene encodes CDR1 GTSNPN and CDR2 SVGIG (reference sequence). This CDR3 is CAWSPGGRPDYGYTF. DNA of the CDR3: TGTGCCTGGAGTCCAGGGGGAAGACCAGACTATGGCTACACCTTC.

The rearrangement joins TRBV3-1 (or the pseudogene TRBV3-2) to TRBJ1-1, with D possibly matching TRBD1 (5 bases). The CDR3 contains 16 residues. V lost 2 bases and J lost 5, with 18 bases in between. Per germline, CDR1 LGHDT and CDR2 YNNKEL (reference sequence). CDR3 in amino acids: CASSQNLAREGTEAFF. CDR3 DNA sequence: TGTGCCAGCAGCCAAAATTTGGCCAGGGAAGGGACTGAAGCTTTCTTT.

The V and J genes are TRBV15 and TRBJ1-1, with D perhaps TRBD1 (6 bases). Germline V gene data show CDR1 as LNHNV and CDR2 as YYDKDF (reference sequence). The CDR3 is 13 amino acids. Trimming pared 9 bases from V and 4 bases from J, leaving 15 bases between. The CDR3 is CATATGIGTEAFF. In nucleotides, the CDR3 is TGTGCCACTGCTACAGGGATCGGCACTGAAGCTTTCTTT.

This sequence joins TRBV11-1 and TRBJ2-7, with D possibly being TRBD2 (6 bases). The V gene lost 4 bases and the J gene lost 5 bases, with 18 bases spanning the gap. The germline gives CDR1 SGHAT, CDR2 FQDESV (reference sequence). The CDR3 covers 15 residues. As DNA, the CDR3 is TGTGCCAGCAGCTGGAGACTAGGGAGGACGGACGAGCAGTACTTC. Translated: CASSWRLGRTDEQYF.

The genes are TRBV3-1 (or the pseudogene TRBV3-2) and TRBJ2-3; tentatively, D is TRBD2 (6 bases). Per germline, CDR1 LGHDT and CDR2 YNNKEL (reference sequence). The CDR3 length is 16 residues. Trimming shortened V by 4 bases and J by 0 bases, and 14 bases separated the two germline ends. CDR3 loop: CASSPRSGSSTDTQYF. The CDR3 coding sequence is TGTGCCAGCAGCCCGAGAAGCGGGTCTAGCACAGATACGCAGTATTTT.